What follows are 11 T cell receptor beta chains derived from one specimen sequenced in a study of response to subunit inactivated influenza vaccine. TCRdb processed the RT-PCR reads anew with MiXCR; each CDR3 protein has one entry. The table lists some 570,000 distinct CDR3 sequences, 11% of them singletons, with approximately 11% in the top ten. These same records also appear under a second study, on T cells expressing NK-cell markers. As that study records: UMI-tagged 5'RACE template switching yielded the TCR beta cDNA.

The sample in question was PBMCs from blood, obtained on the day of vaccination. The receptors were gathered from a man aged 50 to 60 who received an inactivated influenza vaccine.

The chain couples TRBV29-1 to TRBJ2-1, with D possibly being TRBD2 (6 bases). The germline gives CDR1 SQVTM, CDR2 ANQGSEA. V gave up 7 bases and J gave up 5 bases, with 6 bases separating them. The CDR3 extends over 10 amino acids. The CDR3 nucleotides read TGCAGCGGGGGGGACAATGAGCAGTTCTTC. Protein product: CSGGDNEQFF.

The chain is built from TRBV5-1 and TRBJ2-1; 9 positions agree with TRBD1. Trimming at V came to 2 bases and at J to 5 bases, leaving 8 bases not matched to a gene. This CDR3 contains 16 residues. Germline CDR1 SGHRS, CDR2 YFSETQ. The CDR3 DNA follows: TGCGCCAGCAGCTTTACAGACAGGGGGTCTAACAATGAGCAGTTCTTC. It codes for CASSFTDRGSNNEQFF.

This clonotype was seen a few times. CDR3 DNA: TGCGCCAGCAGCTTCTTGCTGTCAGGGGAAAACACCGGGGAGCTGTTTTTT. Amino acids: CASSFLLSGENTGELFF. The genes are TRBV5-1 and TRBJ2-2; the D gene is possibly TRBD1 (6 bases). The germline gives CDR1 SGHRS, CDR2 YFSETQ. CDR3 length equals 17 residues. Deletions cut 2 bases from V and 2 bases from J, with 16 bases between.

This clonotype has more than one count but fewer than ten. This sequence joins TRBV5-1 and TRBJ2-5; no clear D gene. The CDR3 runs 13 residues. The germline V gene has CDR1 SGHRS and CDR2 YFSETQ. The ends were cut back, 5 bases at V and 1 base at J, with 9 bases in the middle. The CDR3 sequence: CASRTAIQETQYF. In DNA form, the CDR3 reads TGCGCCAGCAGAACAGCAATCCAAGAGACCCAGTACTTC.

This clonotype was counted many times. In DNA, the CDR3 is TGTGCCAGCAGCTTAGGCGGGGTTTCCTACAATGAGCAGTTCTTC. Translating gives CASSLGGVSYNEQFF. This chain joins TRBV7-2 and TRBJ2-1, with D possibly matching TRBD2 (6 bases). Germline assignment: CDR1 SGHTA and CDR2 FQGNSA. V lost 1 base and J 1 base, leaving 8 bases between the germline ends. The CDR3 totals 15 residues. Based on the CDR3 plus reference TRBV7-2 and TRBJ2-1, the full variable domain is GAGVSQSPSNKVTEKGKDVELRCDPISGHTALYWYRQSLGQGLEFLIYFQGNSAPDKSGLPSDRFSAERTGGSVSTLTIQRTQQEDSAVYLCASSLGGVSYNEQFFGPGTRLTVL.

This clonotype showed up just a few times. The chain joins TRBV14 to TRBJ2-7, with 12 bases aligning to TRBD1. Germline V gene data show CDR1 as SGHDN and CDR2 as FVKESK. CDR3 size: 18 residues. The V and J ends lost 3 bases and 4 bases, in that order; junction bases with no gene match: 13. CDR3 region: CASSQRGQGARDFYEQYF. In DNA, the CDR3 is TGTGCCAGCAGCCAGAGGGGACAGGGGGCGAGGGATTTTTACGAGCAGTACTTC.

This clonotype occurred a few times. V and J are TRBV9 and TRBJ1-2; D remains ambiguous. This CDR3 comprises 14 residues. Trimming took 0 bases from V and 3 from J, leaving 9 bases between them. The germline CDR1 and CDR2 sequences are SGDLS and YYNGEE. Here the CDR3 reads CASSVDQWDYGYTF. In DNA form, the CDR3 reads TGTGCCAGCAGCGTAGACCAGTGGGACTATGGCTACACCTTC. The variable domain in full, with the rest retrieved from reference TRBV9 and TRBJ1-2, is DSGVTQTPKHLITATGQRVTLRCSPRSGDLSVYWYQQSLDQGLQFLIQYYNGEERAKGNILERFSAQQFPDLHSELNLSSLELGDSALYFCASSVDQWDYGYTFGSGTRLTVV.

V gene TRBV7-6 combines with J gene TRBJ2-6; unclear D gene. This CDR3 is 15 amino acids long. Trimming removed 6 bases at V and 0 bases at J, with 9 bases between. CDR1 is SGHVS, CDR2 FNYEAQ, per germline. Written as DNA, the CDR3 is TGTGCCAGCAGGGGGTTTGGCTCTGGGGCCAACGTCCTGACTTTC. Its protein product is CASRGFGSGANVLTF.

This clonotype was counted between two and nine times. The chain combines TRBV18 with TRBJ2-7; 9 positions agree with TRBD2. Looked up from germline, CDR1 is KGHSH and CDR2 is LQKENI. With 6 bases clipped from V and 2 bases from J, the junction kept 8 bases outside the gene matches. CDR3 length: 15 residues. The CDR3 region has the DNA TGTGCCAGCTCGATCCAGCGGGAGGCTACCTACGAGCAGTACTTC. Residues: CASSIQREATYEQYF.

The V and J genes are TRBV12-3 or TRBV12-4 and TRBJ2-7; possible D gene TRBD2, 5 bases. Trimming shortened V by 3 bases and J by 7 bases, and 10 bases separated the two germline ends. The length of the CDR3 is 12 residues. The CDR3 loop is CASSFYTGEQYF. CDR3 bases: TGTGCCAGCAGTTTTTACACGGGGGAGCAGTACTTC.

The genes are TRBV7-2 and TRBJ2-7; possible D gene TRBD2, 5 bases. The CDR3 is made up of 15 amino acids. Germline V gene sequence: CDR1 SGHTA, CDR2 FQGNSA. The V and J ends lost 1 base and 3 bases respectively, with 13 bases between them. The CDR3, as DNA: TGTGCCAGCAGCTTAGTCGGGGTAGTGGGCTACGAGCAGTACTTC. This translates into CASSLVGVVGYEQYF.